This TCR beta chain was documented in a study of a mutant IDH1 vaccine in newly diagnosed glioma. Turning to the study itself: The initiation of vaccination occurred 4-6 weeks after radiotherapy alone, or with temozolomide cycles.

Profiled with immunoSEQ multiplex PCR; TCRdb holds only in-frame clones, not every one. Altogether over 45,000 clones are present, approximately 75% being singletons, with the ten largest covering around 5%. The V segment lost 2 bases and the J segment 10 bases; nucleotides outside the gene matches: 12. This CDR3 spans 17 amino acids. CDR1 is SGHTA, CDR2 FQGNSA, per germline. There are a few counts of this clone. No antigen is known for it. Time point noted: week 47, end of study. Vaccinated patients received 300 ug of mutant IDH1 20-mer peptide per dose, with topical imiquimod. This sequence originates from a man in his fifties or sixties with glioma. The J gene is TRBJ1-6, the V gene TRBV7-2; 9 nucleotides agree with TRBD1. This material consisted of PBMCs, taken from a glioma patient whose treatment included an IDH1 peptide vaccine. CDR3 loop: CASSLWSTGGHRSPLHF. CDR3 nucleotide sequence: TGTGCCAGCAGCTTATGGTCCACAGGGGGCCATCGATCACCCCTCCACTTT.